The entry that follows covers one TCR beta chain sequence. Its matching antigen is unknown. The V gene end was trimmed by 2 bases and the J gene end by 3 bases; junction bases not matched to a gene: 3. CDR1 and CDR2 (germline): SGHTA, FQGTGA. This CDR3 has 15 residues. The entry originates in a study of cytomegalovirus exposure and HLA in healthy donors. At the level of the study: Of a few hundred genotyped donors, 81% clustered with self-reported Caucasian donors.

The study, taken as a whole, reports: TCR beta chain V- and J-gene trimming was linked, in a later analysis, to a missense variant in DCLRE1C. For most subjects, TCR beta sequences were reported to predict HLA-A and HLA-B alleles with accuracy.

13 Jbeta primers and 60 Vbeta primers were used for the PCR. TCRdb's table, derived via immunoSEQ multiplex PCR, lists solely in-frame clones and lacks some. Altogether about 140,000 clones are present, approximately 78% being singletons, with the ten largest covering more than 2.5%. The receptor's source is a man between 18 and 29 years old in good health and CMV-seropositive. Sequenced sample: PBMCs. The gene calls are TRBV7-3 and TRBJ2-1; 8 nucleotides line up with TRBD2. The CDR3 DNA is TGTGCCAGCAGCTTAGCAGCGGGGGTCTACAATGAGCAGTTCTTC. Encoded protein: CASSLAAGVYNEQFF.